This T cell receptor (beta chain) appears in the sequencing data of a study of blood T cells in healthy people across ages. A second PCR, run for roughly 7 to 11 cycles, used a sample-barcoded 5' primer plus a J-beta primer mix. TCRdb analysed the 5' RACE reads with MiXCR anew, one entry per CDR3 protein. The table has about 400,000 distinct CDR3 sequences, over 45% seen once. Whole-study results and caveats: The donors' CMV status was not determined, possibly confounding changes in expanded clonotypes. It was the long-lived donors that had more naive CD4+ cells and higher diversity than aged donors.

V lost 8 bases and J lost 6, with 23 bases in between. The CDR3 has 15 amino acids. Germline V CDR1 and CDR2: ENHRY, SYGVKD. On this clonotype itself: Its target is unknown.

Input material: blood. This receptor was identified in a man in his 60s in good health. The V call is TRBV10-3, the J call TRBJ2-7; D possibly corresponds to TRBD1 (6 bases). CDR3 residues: CAIAPPPQGQSEQYF. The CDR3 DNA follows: TGTGCCATCGCCCCCCCCCCACAGGGCCAAAGCGAGCAGTACTTC.